This T cell receptor (beta chain) emerged from a study of shared clonotypes between healthy human individuals. Once extracted for a subset, genomic DNA was divided evenly among several immunoSEQ plates. Measured with immunoSEQ multiplex PCR; TCRdb has only the in-frame clones, and not every one. The table has approximately 2.5 million clones, approximately 93% seen once. V lost 4 bases, J lost 4 bases, and 3 bases stayed unmatched. The CDR3 is 13 residues long. Germline CDR1 SGHTA, CDR2 FQGNSA. The TCR sequence derives from a man aged 18 to 29 in good health. Some clones in this sample may be carry-over from other donors' samples. This chain connects TRBV7-2 to TRBJ1-1; TRBD1 aligns across 7 bases. What was sequenced was naive CD4+ T cells from PBMCs. Subset specified: CD45RA+ positively selected. The CDR3 DNA is TGTGCCAGCAGCTCAAGGACAGGCACTGAAGCTTTCTTT. Translated, it gives CASSSRTGTEAFF.